The text below deals with one T cell receptor beta chain. Its target is unknown. The sample has other DNA sequences that encode this CDR3 too. This sample was taken from a study of T cell responses to AZD1222 COVID-19 vaccine. The study, taken as a whole, reports: It was only after the peak T cell response that any repertoires were sampled. Elevations in Spike-specific TCR breadth and depth followed administration of two AZD1222 doses. Dominant CD4 TCR responses targeted spike regions 160-218 and 743-854.

V lost 5 bases and J lost 1, with 3 bases in between. CDR3 size: 12 residues. Germline V lookup: CDR1 SNHLY, CDR2 FYNNEI. Data came from immunoSEQ multiplex PCR; TCRdb stores just in-frame clones and leaves some out. The repertoire holds about 100,000 clones, more than 75% seen once, with 4% to 4.5% in the top ten. This TCR derives from an adult in good health. Sample: peripheral blood, taken on day 0 of MenACWY control vaccination. The chain links TRBV2 to TRBJ2-1; no definite D call. CDR3 bases: TGTGCCAGCAGTCGGTCCTACAATGAGCAGTTCTTC. It yields the protein CASSRSYNEQFF.